This TCR beta chain was observed in a study of T cell responses to AZD1222 COVID-19 vaccine. Overall study: Analyses pooled second doses at about 4 or about 12 weeks.

This clone was seen once. Its antigen is not identified. Profiled with immunoSEQ multiplex PCR; TCRdb holds only in-frame clones, not every one. Of more than 110,000 clones in the sample, roughly 91% were seen once. Per germline, CDR1 SEHNR and CDR2 FQNEAQ (reference sequence). This CDR3 has 14 residues. The V segment lost 7 bases and the J segment 5 bases; nucleotides outside the gene matches: 7. Study-level results: After the peak T cell response, and only then, were repertoires sampled.

This chain connects TRBV7-9 to TRBJ2-1, with 8 bases that match TRBD2. The TCR comes from an adult in good health. The source was peripheral blood, collected on day 0 of AZD1222 vaccination. CDR3 sequence reads: CASNPPGLDNEQFF. Written as DNA, the CDR3 is TGTGCCAGCAACCCACCGGGACTAGACAATGAGCAGTTCTTC.